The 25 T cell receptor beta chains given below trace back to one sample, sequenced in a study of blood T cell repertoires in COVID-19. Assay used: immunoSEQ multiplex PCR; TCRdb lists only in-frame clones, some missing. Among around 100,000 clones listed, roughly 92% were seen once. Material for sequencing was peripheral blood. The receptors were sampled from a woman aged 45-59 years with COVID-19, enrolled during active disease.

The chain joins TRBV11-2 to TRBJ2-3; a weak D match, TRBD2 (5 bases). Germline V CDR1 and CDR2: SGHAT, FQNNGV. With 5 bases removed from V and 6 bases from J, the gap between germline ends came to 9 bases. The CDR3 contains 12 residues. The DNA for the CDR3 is TGTGCCAGCAGCCTCGGGGTGGATACGCAGTATTTT. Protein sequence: CASSLGVDTQYF. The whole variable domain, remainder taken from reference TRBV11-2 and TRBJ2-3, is EAGVAQSPRYKIIEKRQSVAFWCNPISGHATLYWYQQILGQGPKLLIQFQNNGVVDDSQLPKDRFSAERLKGVDSTLKIQPAKLEDSAVYLCASSLGVDTQYFGPGTRLTVL.

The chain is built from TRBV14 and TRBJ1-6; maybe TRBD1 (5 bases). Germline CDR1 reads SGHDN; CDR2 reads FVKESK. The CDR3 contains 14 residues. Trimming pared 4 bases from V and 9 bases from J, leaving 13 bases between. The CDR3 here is CASSPGGNSSPLHF. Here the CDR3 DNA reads TGTGCCAGCAGCCCCGGGGGGAATAGTTCACCCCTCCACTTT.

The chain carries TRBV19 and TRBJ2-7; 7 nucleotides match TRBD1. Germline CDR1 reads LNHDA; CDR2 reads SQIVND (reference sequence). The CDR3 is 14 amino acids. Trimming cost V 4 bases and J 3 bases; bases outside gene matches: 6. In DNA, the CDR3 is TGTGCCAGTAGTAGGGGGACAGCTGACTACGAGCAGTACTTC. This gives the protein CASSRGTADYEQYF.

In DNA form, the CDR3 reads TGTGCCAGCAGCTTGTCACAGGGGCCTAATGAAAAACTGTTTTTT. Translated: CASSLSQGPNEKLFF. V gene TRBV7-9 combines with J gene TRBJ1-4; 7 bases line up with TRBD1. Germline CDR1 and CDR2: SEHNR and FQNEAQ (reference sequence). The V gene end was trimmed by 3 bases and the J gene end by 3 bases; junction bases not matched to a gene: 4. This CDR3 has 15 amino acids.

In nucleotides, the CDR3 is TGTGCCAGCAGCCAAGGGCTGACAGGGGAAGCTTTCTTT. Its translation is CASSQGLTGEAFF. The V call is TRBV3-1 (or the pseudogene TRBV3-2), the J call TRBJ1-1; 7 bases line up with TRBD1. Per the germline V gene, CDR1 is LGHDT and CDR2 is YNNKEL (reference sequence). The CDR3 spans 13 residues. The ends lost 1 base at V and 8 bases at J; junction bases unmatched: 4.

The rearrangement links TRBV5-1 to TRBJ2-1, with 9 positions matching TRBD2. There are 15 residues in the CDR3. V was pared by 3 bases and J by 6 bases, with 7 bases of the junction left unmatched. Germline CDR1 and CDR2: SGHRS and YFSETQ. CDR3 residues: CASSYGGGAGNEQFF. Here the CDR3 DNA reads TGCGCCAGCAGCTATGGCGGGGGGGCCGGCAATGAGCAGTTCTTC. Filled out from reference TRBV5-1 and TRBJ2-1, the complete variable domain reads KAGVTQTPRYLIKTRGQQVTLSCSPISGHRSVSWYQQTPGQGLQFLFEYFSETQRNKGNFPGRFSGRQFSNSRSEMNVSTLELGDSALYLCASSYGGGAGNEQFFGPGTRLTVL.

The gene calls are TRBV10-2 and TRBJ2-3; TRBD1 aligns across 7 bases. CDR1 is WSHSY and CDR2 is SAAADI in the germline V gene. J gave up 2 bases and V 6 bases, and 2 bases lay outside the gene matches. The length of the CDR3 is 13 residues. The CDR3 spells CASRQGPTDTQYF. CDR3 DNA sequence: TGCGCCAGCAGACAGGGGCCCACAGATACGCAGTATTTT.

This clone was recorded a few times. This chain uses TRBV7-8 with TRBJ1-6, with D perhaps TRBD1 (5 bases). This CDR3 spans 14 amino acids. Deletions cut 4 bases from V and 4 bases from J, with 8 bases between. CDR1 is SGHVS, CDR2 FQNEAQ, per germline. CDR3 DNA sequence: TGTGCCAGCAGCTCTAGACAGTATAATTCACCCCTCCACTTT. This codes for CASSSRQYNSPLHF.

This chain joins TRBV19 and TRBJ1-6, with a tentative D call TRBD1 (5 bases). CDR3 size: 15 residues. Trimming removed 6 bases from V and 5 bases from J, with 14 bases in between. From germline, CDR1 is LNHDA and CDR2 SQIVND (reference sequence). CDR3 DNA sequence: TGTGCCAGTAGCGCCCGGGGGGTAGATAATTCACCCCTCCACTTT. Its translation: CASSARGVDNSPLHF.

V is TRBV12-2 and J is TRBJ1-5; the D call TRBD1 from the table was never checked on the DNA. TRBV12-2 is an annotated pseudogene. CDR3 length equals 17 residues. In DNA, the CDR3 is TGTGCAAGTCGCTTAGGACCCACAGGGGAAATTGCTCAGCCCCAGCATTTT. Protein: CASRLGPTGEIAQPQHF.

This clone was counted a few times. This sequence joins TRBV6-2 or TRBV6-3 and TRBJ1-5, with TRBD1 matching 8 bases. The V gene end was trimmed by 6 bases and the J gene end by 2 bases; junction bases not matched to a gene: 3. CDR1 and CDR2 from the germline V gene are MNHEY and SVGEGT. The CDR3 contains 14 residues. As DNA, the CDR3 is TGTGCCAGCAGCTTGGACAGGGGCAATCAGCCCCAGCATTTT. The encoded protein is CASSLDRGNQPQHF.

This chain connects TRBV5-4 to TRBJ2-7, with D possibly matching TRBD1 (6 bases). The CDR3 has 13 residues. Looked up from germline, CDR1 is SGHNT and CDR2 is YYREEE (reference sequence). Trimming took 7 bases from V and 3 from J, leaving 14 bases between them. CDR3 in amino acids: CASSDWGHYEQYF. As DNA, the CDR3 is TGTGCCAGCTCTGACTGGGGGCACTACGAGCAGTACTTC.

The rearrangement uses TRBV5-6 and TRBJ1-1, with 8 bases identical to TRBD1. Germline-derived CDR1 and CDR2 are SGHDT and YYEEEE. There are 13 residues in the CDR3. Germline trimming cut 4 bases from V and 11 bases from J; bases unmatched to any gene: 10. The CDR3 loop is CASSRGQGLAAFF. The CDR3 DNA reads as TGTGCCAGCAGCAGAGGACAGGGTCTGGCCGCTTTCTTT.

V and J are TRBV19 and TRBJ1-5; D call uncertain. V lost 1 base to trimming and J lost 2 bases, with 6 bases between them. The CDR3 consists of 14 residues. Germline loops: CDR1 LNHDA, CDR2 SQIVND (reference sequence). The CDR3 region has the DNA TGTGCCAGTAGTATAGTCTTAGGCAATCAGCCCCAGCATTTT. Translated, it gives CASSIVLGNQPQHF.

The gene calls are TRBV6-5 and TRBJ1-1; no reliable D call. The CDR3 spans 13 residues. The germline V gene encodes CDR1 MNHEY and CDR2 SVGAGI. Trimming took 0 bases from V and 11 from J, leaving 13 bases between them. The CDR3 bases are TGTGCCAGCAGTTACTCACGGGGTGGGTGGGCTTTCTTT. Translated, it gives CASSYSRGGWAFF.

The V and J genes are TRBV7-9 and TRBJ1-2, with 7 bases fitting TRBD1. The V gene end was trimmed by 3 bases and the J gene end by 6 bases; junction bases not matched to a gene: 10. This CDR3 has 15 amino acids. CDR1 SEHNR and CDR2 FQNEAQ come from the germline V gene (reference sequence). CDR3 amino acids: CASSFTADRLDGYTF. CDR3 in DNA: TGTGCCAGCAGCTTTACCGCGGACAGGCTCGATGGCTACACCTTC.

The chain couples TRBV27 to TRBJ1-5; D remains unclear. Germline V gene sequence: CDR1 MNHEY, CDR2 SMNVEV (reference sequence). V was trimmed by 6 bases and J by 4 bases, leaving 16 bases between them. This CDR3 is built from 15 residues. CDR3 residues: CASSPLTLLNQPQHF. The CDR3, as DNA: TGTGCCAGCAGCCCTCTGACTCTTTTAAATCAGCCCCAGCATTTT.

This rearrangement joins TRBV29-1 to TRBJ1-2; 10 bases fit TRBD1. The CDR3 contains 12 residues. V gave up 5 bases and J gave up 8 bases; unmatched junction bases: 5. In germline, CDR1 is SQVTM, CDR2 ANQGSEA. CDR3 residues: CSVWTGGNGYTF. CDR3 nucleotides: TGCAGCGTTTGGACAGGGGGTAACGGCTACACCTTC.

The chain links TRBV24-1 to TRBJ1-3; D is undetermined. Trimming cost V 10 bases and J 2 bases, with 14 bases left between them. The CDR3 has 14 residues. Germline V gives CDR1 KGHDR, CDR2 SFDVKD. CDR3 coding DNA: TGTGCCACTCAGAAGTCGGGGACTGGAAACACCATATATTTT. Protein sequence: CATQKSGTGNTIYF.

DNA for the CDR3: TGTGCCAGCAGTGGCCTCGGGTATGGCTACACCTTC. Translated, it gives CASSGLGYGYTF. This chain joins TRBV25-1 and TRBJ1-2; the D is unclear. The CDR3 totals 12 residues. V shed 4 bases and J shed 5 bases, with 8 bases lying between them. Germline V gene data show CDR1 as MGHDK and CDR2 as SYGVNS.

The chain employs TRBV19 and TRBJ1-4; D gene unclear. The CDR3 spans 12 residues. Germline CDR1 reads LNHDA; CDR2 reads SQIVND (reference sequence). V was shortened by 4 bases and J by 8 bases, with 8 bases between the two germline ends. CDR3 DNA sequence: TGTGCCAGTAGTAGGGTCGGGGAAAAACTGTTTTTT. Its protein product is CASSRVGEKLFF. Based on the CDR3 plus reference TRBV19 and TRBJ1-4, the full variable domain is DGGITQSPKYLFRKEGQNVTLSCEQNLNHDAMYWYRQDPGQGLRLIYYSQIVNDFQKGDIAEGYSVSREKKESFPLTVTSAQKNPTAFYLCASSRVGEKLFFGSGTQLSVL.

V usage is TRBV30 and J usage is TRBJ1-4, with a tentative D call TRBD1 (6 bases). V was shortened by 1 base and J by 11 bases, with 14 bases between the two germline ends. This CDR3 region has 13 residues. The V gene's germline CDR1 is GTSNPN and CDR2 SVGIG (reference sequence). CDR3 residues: CAWSGGGGRKLFF. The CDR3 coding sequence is TGTGCCTGGAGTGGGGGGGGCGGACGGAAACTGTTTTTT.

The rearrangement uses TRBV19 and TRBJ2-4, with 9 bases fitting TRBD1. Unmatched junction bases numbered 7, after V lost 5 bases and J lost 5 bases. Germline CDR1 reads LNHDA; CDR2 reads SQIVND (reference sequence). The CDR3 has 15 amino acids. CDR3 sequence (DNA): TGTGCCAGTAGTGTCTGGACAGGGGTCGAAAACATTCAGTACTTC. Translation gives CASSVWTGVENIQYF.

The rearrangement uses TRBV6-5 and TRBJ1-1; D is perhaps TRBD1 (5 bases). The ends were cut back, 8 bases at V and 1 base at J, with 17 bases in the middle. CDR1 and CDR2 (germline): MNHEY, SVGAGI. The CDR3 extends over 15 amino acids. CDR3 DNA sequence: TGTGCCAGCTCGGGGGACCGGCCTTGGAACACTGAAGCTTTCTTT. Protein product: CASSGDRPWNTEAFF.

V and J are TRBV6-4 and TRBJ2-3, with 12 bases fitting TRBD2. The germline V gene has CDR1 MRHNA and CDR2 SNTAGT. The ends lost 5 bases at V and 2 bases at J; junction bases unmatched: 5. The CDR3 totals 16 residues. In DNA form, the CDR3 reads TGTGCCAGCAGTCCCGGACTAGCGGGACCCACAGATACGCAGTATTTT. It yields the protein CASSPGLAGPTDTQYF.